What follows is one T cell receptor beta chain and its context. Its antigen is unknown. One entry per CDR3 protein results from TCRdb running MiXCR on the reads. The profile shows 450,000 to 550,000 distinct CDR3 sequences, 40% to 50% of them singletons. The sample comes from a study of T cell repertoires in cytomegalovirus infection. Study-level background: Recently identified HLA-C-restricted and well-studied HLA-B-restricted CMV epitopes were used. Evidence of both CMV infection and a matching HLA type came from public TCR beta signatures. Study-level points and caveats: HLA-C-restricted CMV clonotypes gave the most frequent clonotype in two of eight donors.

This sequence was found in a human donor in good health (CMV status not recorded). Some clones in this sample may be carry-over from other donors' samples. The sequencing used cultured PBMCs, collected from culture after CMV antigen stimulation.

The CDR3 DNA reads TGTGCCAGCAGTTTAGGGCAGATCGAGCAGTACTTC. Amino acids: CASSLGQIEQYF. The chain combines TRBV12-3 or TRBV12-4 with TRBJ2-7; D unclear. The CDR3 consists of 12 residues. The V gene lost 1 base and the J gene lost 6 bases, with 7 bases spanning the gap.